The rows below give T cell receptor beta chains drawn from one sample of a study of vaccination and CD4 T cells after COVID-19. These receptors lack a known antigen. One entry per CDR3 protein, called by TCRdb with MiXCR from the PCR reads. The table shows 15,000 to 20,000 distinct CDR3 sequences, with under 65% occurring only once. Sequences were derived from CD4+ T cells from blood, cultured in vitro, sampled about 7 months after SARS-CoV-2 vaccination. The source is a human donor who had recovered from COVID-19. Both conserved end residues are part of each CDR3. D genes are given only for firm matches. Only part of the rows carry a size: once, few, many, or a class if the clone is expanded.

j_call	clone_size	v_call	d_call	cdr3_aa	cdr3_nt
TRBJ1-1	NA	TRBV12-3/TRBV12-4	NA	CASSFGAGRTEAFF	TGTGCCAGCAGTTTTGGGGCAGGTCGGACTGAAGCTTTCTTT
TRBJ2-5	few	TRBV24-1	TRBD2	CATSDQRLAGDETQYF	TGTGCCACCAGTGACCAAAGACTAGCGGGAGACGAGACCCAGTACTTC
TRBJ1-5	NA	TRBV15	NA	CATSRPVGGLQPQHF	TGTGCCACCAGCAGGCCGGTGGGGGGTCTTCAGCCCCAGCATTTT
TRBJ1-2	once	TRBV6-1	TRBD1	CASVWDRGNYGYTF	TGTGCCAGCGTATGGGACAGGGGTAACTATGGCTACACCTTC
TRBJ2-7	NA	TRBV21-1	NA	CASSSRSFLYEQYF	TGTGCCAGCAGCTCAAGAAGCTTTCTTTACGAGCAGTACTTC
TRBJ1-2	few	TRBV6-5	NA	CASSYVEDYANGYTF	TGTGCCAGCAGTTACGTCGAGGATTACGCTAATGGCTACACCTTC
TRBJ1-5	few	TRBV7-9	NA	CASSLGLYQPQHF	TGTGCCAGCAGCTTGGGATTATATCAGCCCCAGCATTTT
TRBJ1-1	NA	TRBV20-1	TRBD1	CSARDWTGPTEAFF	TGCAGTGCTAGAGATTGGACAGGGCCAACTGAAGCTTTCTTT
TRBJ2-7	NA	TRBV12-3/TRBV12-4	NA	CASRGSNEQYF	TGTGCCAGCAGGGGGAGCAACGAGCAGTACTTC
TRBJ2-1	NA	TRBV6-1	NA	CASTQGLNYNEQFF	TGTGCCAGCACCCAGGGGTTAAACTACAATGAGCAGTTCTTC
TRBJ2-3	once	TRBV24-1	TRBD2	CAVAGGGTDTQYF	TGTGCCGTAGCGGGAGGAGGCACAGATACGCAGTATTTT
TRBJ2-1	NA	TRBV25-1	NA	CASGSVSRSYNEQFF	TGTGCCAGCGGGTCGGTGTCCCGCTCCTACAATGAGCAGTTCTTC
TRBJ2-3	NA	TRBV6-2/TRBV6-3	NA	CASSYGEGVRQYF	TGTGCCAGCAGTTACGGTGAGGGAGTCCGGCAGTATTTT
TRBJ1-6	NA	TRBV2	NA	CASSEGQGRSPPLHF	TGTGCCAGCAGTGAAGGGCAGGGCAGGAGTCCACCCCTCCACTTT
TRBJ2-5	NA	TRBV6-5	NA	CASSSPGETQYF	TGTGCCAGCAGTTCCCCCGGCGAGACCCAGTACTTC
TRBJ2-5	few	TRBV18	TRBD1	CASSPLTGGRETQYF	TGTGCCAGCTCACCCCTTACAGGGGGACGAGAGACCCAGTACTTC
TRBJ1-1	NA	TRBV12-3/TRBV12-4	TRBD1	CASSRQGLVNTEAFF	TGTGCCAGCAGTCGACAGGGGTTGGTTAACACTGAAGCTTTCTTT
TRBJ1-1	NA	TRBV6-1	NA	CASSTGPVTEAFF	TGTGCCAGCAGTACAGGGCCTGTCACTGAAGCTTTCTTT
TRBJ1-5	NA	TRBV6-2/TRBV6-3	NA	CASSYSLGQGNQPQHF	TGTGCCAGCAGTTACTCGCTTGGGCAGGGCAATCAGCCCCAGCATTTT
TRBJ1-1	NA	TRBV7-9	NA	CASSSVGGFFTEAFF	TGTGCCAGCAGCTCGGTTGGGGGGTTCTTTACTGAAGCTTTCTTT
TRBJ1-2	NA	TRBV12-5	TRBD1	CASVRDSGYGYTF	TGTGCTAGTGTAAGGGACAGTGGTTATGGCTACACCTTC
TRBJ2-3	few	TRBV10-3	NA	CAIRGGARADTQYF	TGTGCCATCAGAGGGGGGGCGAGGGCAGATACGCAGTATTTT
TRBJ2-1	NA	TRBV2	TRBD2	CASSEWGRGGSDEQFF	TGTGCCAGCAGTGAATGGGGGCGGGGGGGGAGCGATGAGCAGTTCTTC
TRBJ2-3	NA	TRBV6-1	TRBD2	CASQREVTDTQYF	TGTGCCAGCCAGCGGGAGGTCACAGATACGCAGTATTTT
TRBJ2-3	NA	TRBV11-2	NA	CASSRGDTQYF	TGTGCCAGCAGCCGAGGAGATACGCAGTATTTT
TRBJ2-4	large	TRBV20-1	TRBD2	CSATNLLAGGAKNIQYF	TGCAGTGCTACTAACCTCCTAGCGGGAGGGGCCAAAAACATTCAGTACTTC
TRBJ2-5	NA	TRBV11-3	NA	CASSPGWGPETQYF	TGTGCCAGCAGCCCCGGATGGGGCCCAGAGACCCAGTACTTC
TRBJ2-3	NA	TRBV27	NA	CASSFWGDGTDTQYF	TGTGCCAGCAGCTTTTGGGGGGACGGGACAGATACGCAGTATTTT
TRBJ2-1	once	TRBV20-1	TRBD2	CSARAGTSGISEQFF	TGCAGTGCTAGAGCCGGGACTAGCGGGATATCTGAGCAGTTCTTC
TRBJ1-2	few	TRBV7-2	NA	CASSLNRVNYYGYTF	TGTGCCAGCAGCTTAAACAGGGTAAACTACTATGGCTACACCTTC
TRBJ2-2	NA	TRBV20-1	TRBD2	CSARGLAATGELFF	TGCAGTGCTAGAGGACTAGCGGCCACCGGGGAGCTGTTTTTT
TRBJ1-6	few	TRBV30	TRBD1	CAWRPHVTGAGSPLHF	TGTGCCTGGCGACCGCATGTTACAGGGGCAGGGTCACCCCTCCACTTT
TRBJ2-1	NA	TRBV2	NA	CASSAIGNEQFF	TGTGCCAGCAGTGCTATAGGCAATGAGCAGTTCTTC
TRBJ2-5	NA	TRBV7-2	TRBD1	CASETAGTGRETQYF	TGTGCCAGCGAAACTGCCGGGACAGGGAGGGAGACCCAGTACTTC
TRBJ2-1	NA	TRBV18	NA	CASSPPQGGEQFF	TGTGCCAGCTCACCACCTCAGGGTGGCGAGCAGTTCTTC